The 14 T cell receptor beta chains listed next were all sequenced from one sample in a study of regulatory T cells in long-lasting Graves disease. For TCR beta, libraries came from iRepertoire HTBI primers and Arm-PCR of CDR3 regions. One entry per CDR3 protein, called by TCRdb with MiXCR from the multiplex PCR reads. The sample contains roughly 350,000 distinct CDR3 sequences, roughly a sixth of which appear only once. This sample's time point: newly diagnosed GD, antithyroid drugs for less than 3 months. Scientists built the TCR library using RNA that was extracted from PBMCs. This sample also appeared in a second study, on T cells in Graves' hyperthyroidism and ophthalmopathy.

Sequencing used peripheral blood mononuclear cells (PBMCs), obtained at new diagnosis, from a patient treated with antithyroid drugs. All receptors come from a man aged 35 to 55 with Graves disease.

This clonotype was observed at least ten times. This chain joins TRBV28 and TRBJ2-4, with 7 positions matching TRBD1. V lost 5 bases to trimming and J lost 6 bases; unmatched junction nucleotides: 10. The germline gives CDR1 MDHEN, CDR2 SYDVKM. The CDR3 extends over 15 amino acids. CDR3: CASSTPTGVGNIQYF. The CDR3 nucleotides are TGTGCCAGCAGTACACCAACAGGGGTGGGAAACATTCAGTACTTC.

In its sample, this clonotype was seen a few times. This chain uses TRBV5-1 with TRBJ1-4; D is uncertain. Germline values: CDR1 SGHRS, CDR2 YFSETQ. V lost 0 bases and J lost 6, with 9 bases in between. This CDR3 comprises 14 residues. CDR3 loop: CASSLGSSDEKLFF. CDR3 coding DNA: TGCGCCAGCAGCTTGGGATCCAGTGATGAAAAACTGTTTTTT.

CDR3: CASSSAGGFSYEQYF. As DNA, the CDR3 is TGTGCCAGTAGTTCTGCGGGGGGATTCTCCTACGAGCAGTACTTC. The gene calls are TRBV19 and TRBJ2-7; 8 bases map to TRBD2. Trimming took 5 bases from V and 0 from J; bases not matched to a gene: 6. Germline assignment: CDR1 LNHDA and CDR2 SQIVND (reference sequence). This CDR3 is built from 15 residues.

This clonotype was seen ten or more times. The chain links TRBV7-2 to TRBJ2-5; D remains ambiguous. The CDR3 totals 13 residues. Germline V gene lookup returns CDR1 SGHTA and CDR2 FQGNSA. The ends were cut back, 6 bases at V and 5 bases at J, with 13 bases in the middle. This CDR3 reads CASRRSVGETQYF. CDR3 coding DNA: TGTGCCAGCAGGAGGTCCGTTGGGGAGACCCAGTACTTC.

The V gene is TRBV28, the J gene TRBJ1-3; D not resolved. Germline V gives CDR1 MDHEN, CDR2 SYDVKM. This CDR3 spans 15 amino acids. V lost 6 bases to trimming and J lost 2 bases, with 14 bases between them. CDR3 in amino acids: CASRGGGSTGNTIYF. The CDR3 DNA is TGTGCCAGCAGGGGAGGAGGAAGCACTGGAAACACCATATATTTT.

In its sample, this clonotype was seen many times. The gene calls are TRBV9 and TRBJ1-2, with D possibly matching TRBD1 (6 bases). The CDR3 spans 13 residues. Trimming took off 3 bases at V and 3 bases at J, with 9 bases between the two ends. The germline V gene encodes CDR1 SGDLS and CDR2 YYNGEE. DNA of the CDR3: TGTGCCAGCAGCGACGGGGGCTACTATGGCTACACCTTC. Protein product: CASSDGGYYGYTF.

The gene calls are TRBV4-1 and TRBJ2-7, with D perhaps TRBD1 (6 bases). The CDR3 extends over 16 amino acids. V lost 1 base and J lost 1, with 14 bases in between. Germline lookup yields CDR1 MGHRA and CDR2 YSYEKL. In nucleotides, the CDR3 is TGCGCCAGCAGCCAAGTTTCAGGACAGAGATCCTACGAGCAGTACTTC. This codes for CASSQVSGQRSYEQYF.

A note on this clonotype: One base separates it from a far larger clone, so it is likely a read error. The chain uses TRBV4-2 and TRBJ2-3, with unresolved D. Trimming pared 0 bases from V and 1 base from J, leaving 5 bases between. The CDR3 is 14 amino acids. Looked up from germline, CDR1 is LGHNA and CDR2 is YNFKEQ. The DNA for the CDR3 is TGTGCCAGCAGCCAAGAGAGACGCACAGATACGCAGTATTTT. Amino acid sequence: CASSQERRTDTQYF.

This clonotype was recorded at least ten times. The chain links TRBV6-2 or TRBV6-3 to TRBJ2-2; D ambiguous. V lost 5 bases, J lost 4 bases, and 14 bases lay in between. The CDR3 totals 15 residues. Germline V gene sequence: CDR1 MNHEY, CDR2 SVGEGT. The CDR3 DNA sequence: TGTGCCAGCAGTGAACAAGGCTTGGGCACCGGGGAGCTGTTTTTT. It encodes CASSEQGLGTGELFF.

The V gene is TRBV30, the J gene TRBJ2-7, with a weak D call TRBD1 (6 bases). This CDR3 comprises 14 residues. Germline lookup yields CDR1 GTSNPN and CDR2 SVGIG (reference sequence). Trimming removed 4 bases from V and 0 bases from J, with 13 bases in between. Here the CDR3 DNA reads TGTGCCTGGACCCCTCCGACAGGCTCCTACGAGCAGTACTTC. Protein product: CAWTPPTGSYEQYF.

The V call is TRBV12-3 or TRBV12-4, the J call TRBJ2-3, with D uncertain. This CDR3 is built from 17 residues. The V end lost 6 bases, the J end lost 1 base, and 20 bases lay between the germline ends. The CDR3 sequence is CASRPSRWVRGTDTQYF. Here the CDR3 DNA reads TGTGCCAGCAGGCCCTCCCGTTGGGTCAGAGGCACAGATACGCAGTATTTT.

This clonotype was recorded at least ten times. This rearrangement joins TRBV3-1 to TRBJ1-2, with 7 bases identical to TRBD1. The CDR3 has 14 residues. Trimming at V came to 6 bases and at J to 2 bases, leaving 6 bases not matched to a gene. The V gene's germline CDR1 is LGHDT and CDR2 YNNKEL (reference sequence). CDR3 region: CASRPRRGNYGYTF. The CDR3 DNA is TGTGCCAGCAGACCGCGCAGGGGGAACTATGGCTACACCTTC.

J is TRBJ2-2 and V is TRBV4-1; D unclear. V was shortened by 6 bases and J by 1 base, with 9 bases between the two germline ends. The germline V gene encodes CDR1 MGHRA and CDR2 YSYEKL. This CDR3 region has 14 residues. CDR3 sequence reads: CASRDKQNTGELFF. The CDR3 region has the DNA TGCGCCAGCAGAGACAAGCAGAACACCGGGGAGCTGTTTTTT.

This clonotype was recorded at least ten times. An end of the junction differs from the germline gene, which may be a read error. This rearrangement joins TRBV7-7 to TRBJ1-3; no firm D call. The CDR3 consists of 13 residues. Germline lookup yields CDR1 SSHAT and CDR2 FNYEAQ (reference sequence). Here the CDR3 DNA reads TGTGCTAGCAGCACATCCCTAGGAAACACCATATATTTT. Translation: CASSTSLGNTIYF.